The rows below give T cell receptor beta chains drawn from one sample of a study of CD4+ T cells in melanoma. Measured with immunoSEQ multiplex PCR; TCRdb has only the in-frame clones, and not every one. This table holds about 140,000 clones, about 93% found once. These receptors came from a human donor with melanoma. CDR3s include the opening cysteine and the closing phenylalanine or tryptophan.

v_call cdr3_length cdr3_aa
TRBV29-1 15 CSVLWASTPNQPQHF
TRBV6-4 19 CASSAAFAGGKGAYNEQFF
TRBV5-1 13 CASETGSGETQYF
TRBV2 15 CASSYTGVSVGTQYF
TRBV11-2 13 CASSLVQGYEQYF
TRBV5-1 16 CASSGQLAGVYNEQFF
TRBV7-6 13 CASSLIRTGELFF
TRBV28 14 CASRLDPRGEKLFF
TRBV9 17 CASSPTITGGLIGEQYF
TRBV5-1 16 CASSLASGATTDTQYF
TRBV2 14 CASALRGATDTQYF
TRBV6-1 14 CASTPNVLPYGYTF
TRBV7-2 18 CASSYVLARTGSTDTQYF
TRBV4-2 15 CASSQVTSANYEQYF
TRBV5-1 14 CASRSFPSTDTQYF
TRBV7-9 17 CASSTTSQGAKAGELFF
TRBV10-2 14 CASSVGGGSYEQYF
TRBV2 16 CASSEAGTGNGQPQHF
TRBV7-2 14 CASRSGTGPYEQYF
TRBV2 13 CASEYRVNTEAFF
TRBV19 13 CASSGNWGEKLFF
TRBV5-5 13 CASSRKLNTEAFF
TRBV11-2 13 CASSFLGDYGYTF
TRBV19 15 CASSLRPGQGYGYTF
TRBV5-1 16 CASSERPEKVQETQYF
TRBV7-8 11 CASSGHSEQFF
TRBV28 15 CASSLEAGANYGYTF
TRBV15 15 CATSKRSAGAGGYTF
TRBV5-6 14 CASSPTGAKNIQYF
TRBV12-5 11 CASGLNTEAFF
TRBV28 15 CASSVTGVATYEQYF
TRBV5-1 19 CASSWTSGRGLAGTREQFF
TRBV10-3 14 CAISVRTAPNEQYF
TRBV7-9 14 CASSSTGGQMTQYF
TRBV18 16 CASSPGGGSSGNTIYF
TRBV5-1 13 CASSFRSTDTQYF
TRBV2 16 CASSDHRGSSYNEQFF
TRBV7-8 16 CASSGGRFGATDTQYF
TRBV21-1 13 CASIGQMNTEAFF
TRBV27 14 CASRTAGTAYEQYF
TRBV7-9 15 CASSKGVGYTGELFF
TRBV6-5 13 CASRQGVNQPQHF
TRBV30 11 CAWSVGGELFF
TRBV5-4 14 CASSLRGYNYGYTF
TRBV5-6 14 CASSLTGNYYEQYF
TRBV2 13 CASTRQGNTEAFF
TRBV4-1 15 CASSQERGKGTEAFF
TRBV2 14 CASNRDEGNSPLHF
TRBV4-1 12 CASSRGGNTIYF
TRBV27 13 CATSPRVNTEAFF